Shown below are 26 T cell receptor beta chains from a single sample sequenced in a study of tumor-infiltrating T cells and Merkel cell polyomavirus. The wider study: The T cells studied were KLL-specific CD8+ cells against Merkel polyomavirus.

Clones were sequenced by immunoSEQ multiplex PCR, and TCRdb holds only the in-frame ones, with some missing. Found here are 2,500 to 3,500 clones, roughly 86% of them singletons; the top ten hold approximately 9.1%. Robust Merkel cell polyomavirus Large T antigen positivity by immunohistochemistry was seen in all patients' tumors. Sequenced: tumor tissue. The receptors come from a man aged 50-59 years with Merkel cell carcinoma.

The chain uses TRBV4-3 and TRBJ2-5, with D possibly matching TRBD2 (5 bases). The CDR3 is 16 amino acids. The germline V gene encodes CDR1 LGHNA and CDR2 YSLEER. Trimming pared 1 base from V and 5 bases from J, leaving 17 bases between. DNA of the CDR3: TGCGCCAGCAGCCAAGCCCTGCCGGAGTCGGGGGAGACCCAGTACTTC. Translation: CASSQALPESGETQYF.

The chain joins TRBV6-5 to TRBJ1-2, with 8 nucleotides matching TRBD1. This CDR3 comprises 15 residues. V lost 3 bases, J lost 5 bases, and 8 bases stayed unmatched. Germline V gene sequence: CDR1 MNHEY, CDR2 SVGAGI. CDR3 in DNA: TGTGCCAGCAGTTATCGGACAGGGCGTGAATATGGCTACACCTTC. Encoded protein: CASSYRTGREYGYTF.

This chain uses TRBV5-1 with TRBJ2-1; 11 bases fit TRBD2. The CDR3 consists of 15 residues. Germline values: CDR1 SGHRS, CDR2 YFSETQ. V trimming: 3 bases; J trimming: 1 base; junction bases outside the gene matches: 0. CDR3 sequence (DNA): TGCGCCAGCAGCTCTAGCGGGGGGTCCTACAATGAGCAGTTCTTC. Amino acid sequence: CASSSSGGSYNEQFF.

The CDR3 bases are TGTGCCAGCAGCTTTGCGGTATCCTACGAGCAGTACTTC. This encodes CASSFAVSYEQYF. V usage is TRBV7-8 and J usage is TRBJ2-7; D is unresolved. The CDR3 has 13 amino acids. Germline-derived CDR1 and CDR2 are SGHVS and FQNEAQ. The V and J ends lost 3 bases and 1 base respectively, with 7 bases between them.

The CDR3 nucleotides read TGTGCCAGCAGCGTAGAACAGGGGAACTATGGCTACACCTTC. This codes for CASSVEQGNYGYTF. This rearrangement joins TRBV9 to TRBJ1-2; 7 nucleotides agree with TRBD1. V dropped 0 bases and J dropped 2; count of bases not matched to a gene: 1. The CDR3 contains 14 residues. Germline lookup yields CDR1 SGDLS and CDR2 YYNGEE.

The rearrangement joins TRBV6-6 to TRBJ2-7; 9 bases are a match to TRBD1. There are 15 residues in the CDR3. Germline CDR1 MNHNY, CDR2 SVGAGI (reference sequence). Losses at the gene ends were 6 bases for V and 4 bases for J; bases not matched to a gene: 10. The CDR3 sequence is CASRGEGQGRYEQYF. For the CDR3, the DNA is TGTGCCAGCAGGGGAGAGGGACAGGGTCGGTACGAGCAGTACTTC.

The chain carries TRBV10-3 and TRBJ1-3, with unresolved D. The CDR3 is 14 amino acids. The germline CDR1 and CDR2 sequences are ENHRY and SYGVKD. Trimming stripped 10 bases from V and 0 bases from J, with 13 bases between. The CDR3 DNA sequence: TGTGCCACCGTTGCCCCCTACTCTGGAAACACCATATATTTT. It translates to CATVAPYSGNTIYF.

This chain uses TRBV13 with TRBJ2-2; 8 bases map to TRBD2. This CDR3 spans 15 amino acids. V dropped 5 bases and J dropped 0; count of bases not matched to a gene: 2. Germline V gene data show CDR1 as PRHDT and CDR2 as FYEKMQ (reference sequence). CDR3 loop: CASSGGGPNTGELFF. DNA of the CDR3: TGTGCCAGCAGCGGCGGGGGGCCGAACACCGGGGAGCTGTTTTTT.

V and J are TRBV9 and TRBJ1-2; tentatively, D is TRBD1 (6 bases). The V and J ends lost 6 bases and 4 bases respectively, with 16 bases between them. This CDR3 region has 14 residues. Germline assignment: CDR1 SGDLS and CDR2 YYNGEE. CDR3 in amino acids: CASNAGGGGYGYTF. CDR3 in DNA: TGTGCCAGCAACGCGGGAGGGGGTGGCTATGGCTACACCTTC.

The J gene is TRBJ2-7, the V gene TRBV5-1; 9 bases align to TRBD1. Germline V gene lookup returns CDR1 SGHRS and CDR2 YFSETQ. J gave up 6 bases and V 3 bases, and 4 bases lay outside the gene matches. This CDR3 has 13 amino acids. CDR3 region: CASSWDRAGEQYF. Here the CDR3 DNA reads TGCGCCAGCAGCTGGGACAGGGCAGGCGAGCAGTACTTC.

The chain joins TRBV10-3 to TRBJ1-5; D possibly corresponds to TRBD1 (6 bases). Looked up from germline, CDR1 is ENHRY and CDR2 is SYGVKD. CDR3 length: 16 amino acids. V gave up 2 bases and J gave up 2 bases, with 13 bases separating them. The CDR3 is CAISEIHRQGNQPQHF. The CDR3 DNA reads TGTGCCATCAGTGAGATCCATCGACAGGGCAATCAGCCCCAGCATTTT.

The rearrangement joins TRBV2 to TRBJ1-2; 8 positions match TRBD1. Germline V gene sequence: CDR1 SNHLY, CDR2 FYNNEI. With 2 bases clipped from V and 8 bases from J, the junction kept 16 bases outside the gene matches. The CDR3 consists of 17 residues. The CDR3 region is CASSETPSGTGYSGYTF. The CDR3 DNA reads TGTGCCAGCAGTGAAACCCCGTCCGGGACAGGTTATTCCGGCTACACCTTC.

For the CDR3, the DNA is TGTGCCTGGAACCGCCTTACAGGGACGGATTCACCCCTCCACTTT. Its translation: CAWNRLTGTDSPLHF. The chain recombines TRBV30 with TRBJ1-6, with TRBD1 as a possible D gene (6 bases). V lost 4 bases and J 8 bases, leaving 18 bases between the germline ends. The germline V gene encodes CDR1 GTSNPN and CDR2 SVGIG (reference sequence). The CDR3 is made up of 15 amino acids.

The rearrangement joins TRBV7-2 to TRBJ2-7; weak D call: TRBD1 (5 bases). Trimming left V 1 base short and J 4 bases short, with 11 bases between. CDR3 size: 14 residues. Germline V gene data show CDR1 as SGHTA and CDR2 as FQGNSA. CDR3 nucleotide sequence: TGTGCCAGCAGCTTAGTGTCCCAGGGTTACGAGCAGTACTTC. Translation gives CASSLVSQGYEQYF.

This clone was observed once. The V and J genes are TRBV4-2 and TRBJ2-5, with 9 bases aligning to TRBD2. V shed 1 base, J shed 1 base, and the junction held 7 bases outside the gene matches. Germline values: CDR1 LGHNA, CDR2 YNFKEQ. This CDR3 spans 17 amino acids. CDR3 sequence: CASSQGASGEVQETQYF. CDR3 nucleotide sequence: TGTGCCAGCAGCCAAGGGGCTAGCGGGGAGGTCCAAGAGACCCAGTACTTC.

This clone appeared a few times. The chain joins TRBV11-2 to TRBJ2-5; 7 bases are shared with TRBD1. Germline lookup yields CDR1 SGHAT and CDR2 FQNNGV. The CDR3 sequence is 13 residues long. With 4 bases clipped from V and 5 bases from J, the junction kept 4 bases outside the gene matches. The CDR3 DNA sequence: TGTGCCAGCAGCTCGGGACAGCTGGAGACCCAGTACTTC. It translates to CASSSGQLETQYF.

The rearrangement joins TRBV6-6 to TRBJ1-2; possibly TRBD1 for D (6 bases). Trimming took 0 bases from V and 4 from J, leaving 9 bases between them. CDR3 length equals 14 residues. Germline V gives CDR1 MNHNY, CDR2 SVGAGI (reference sequence). The CDR3 DNA reads TGTGCCAGCAGTTACTCCGACAGGAGCTATGGCTACACCTTC. This sequence encodes CASSYSDRSYGYTF.

This clone occurred a few times. This chain connects TRBV4-3 to TRBJ1-2; TRBD1 might be the D (5 bases). V shed 0 bases and J shed 4 bases, with 12 bases lying between them. The CDR3 covers 15 residues. The germline V gene has CDR1 LGHNA and CDR2 YSLEER. Here the CDR3 reads CASSQDVARAYGYTF. The CDR3 bases are TGCGCCAGCAGCCAAGATGTGGCCAGGGCCTATGGCTACACCTTC.

V usage is TRBV4-3 and J usage is TRBJ1-2; possible D gene TRBD1, 5 bases. CDR1 and CDR2 (germline): LGHNA, YSLEER. V lost 0 bases to trimming and J lost 8 bases, with 16 bases between them. The CDR3 covers 15 residues. CDR3 region: CASSQEVGQGGGYTF. CDR3 sequence (DNA): TGCGCCAGCAGCCAAGAAGTGGGGCAGGGTGGCGGCTACACCTTC.

The rearrangement uses TRBV11-2 and TRBJ2-7, with 8 bases aligning to TRBD2. Looked up from germline, CDR1 is SGHAT and CDR2 is FQNNGV. V lost 6 bases and J lost 6; bases outside the gene matches: 4. The CDR3 loop spans 12 amino acids. This CDR3 is CASSNGRGEQYF. Written as DNA, the CDR3 is TGTGCCAGCAGTAACGGGAGGGGCGAGCAGTACTTC. Full variable domain (missing parts from reference TRBV11-2 and TRBJ2-7): EAGVAQSPRYKIIEKRQSVAFWCNPISGHATLYWYQQILGQGPKLLIQFQNNGVVDDSQLPKDRFSAERLKGVDSTLKIQPAKLEDSAVYLCASSNGRGEQYFGPGTRLTVT.

This rearrangement joins TRBV5-6 to TRBJ2-7; 12 bases align to TRBD2. Germline CDR1 SGHDT, CDR2 YYEEEE. Trimming took 5 bases from V and 3 from J; bases not matched to a gene: 6. This CDR3 has 15 residues. The CDR3 DNA reads TGTGCCAGCAGTGGACTAGCGGGGTGGATCTACGAGCAGTACTTC. Protein: CASSGLAGWIYEQYF. The entire variable domain, with the rest obtained from reference TRBV5-6 and TRBJ2-7, is as follows: DAGVTQSPTHLIKTRGQQVTLRCSPKSGHDTVSWYQQALGQGPQFIFQYYEEEERQRGNFPDRFSGHQFPNYSSELNVNALLLGDSALYLCASSGLAGWIYEQYFGPGTRLTVT.

For the CDR3, the DNA is TGTGCCAGCAGCTCGACGAAGTGGAAGACAGGGGAAGATCGCCCCCAGCATTTT. Translated: CASSSTKWKTGEDRPQHF. The V and J genes are TRBV7-8 and TRBJ1-5; 8 bases map to TRBD1. V dropped 4 bases and J dropped 10; count of bases not matched to a gene: 21. This CDR3 has 18 residues. Germline V gene lookup returns CDR1 SGHVS and CDR2 FQNEAQ.

V is TRBV30 and J is TRBJ2-5; a possible D gene is TRBD2 (5 bases). Trimming removed 0 bases at V and 7 bases at J, with 15 bases between. CDR1 and CDR2 from the germline V gene are GTSNPN and SVGIG (reference sequence). The CDR3 runs 14 residues. CDR3: CAWSVEGIRGTQYF. For the CDR3, the DNA is TGTGCCTGGAGTGTAGAAGGGATTCGGGGGACCCAGTACTTC.

The V call is TRBV5-6, the J call TRBJ2-1, with 8 bases identical to TRBD1. V dropped 4 bases and J dropped 3; count of bases not matched to a gene: 6. From germline, CDR1 is SGHDT and CDR2 YYEEEE. The CDR3 is 15 amino acids. This CDR3 reads CASSQGQGIYNEQFF. The CDR3 DNA reads as TGTGCCAGCAGCCAAGGACAGGGAATCTACAATGAGCAGTTCTTC.

This clone was picked up one time. Germline is not matched at one junction end, which may reflect a read error. The rearrangement uses TRBV4-2 and TRBJ1-1, with D tentatively TRBD1 (5 bases). Germline V gives CDR1 LGHNA, CDR2 YNFKEQ. The CDR3 totals 17 residues. The CDR3: CASSQDSSRGSDTEAFF. In DNA form, the CDR3 reads TGTGCTAGCAGCCAAGACTCGTCGCGGGGGAGCGACACTGAAGCTTTCTTT.

The chain links TRBV6-5 to TRBJ1-1; 7 bases map to TRBD1. J lost 4 bases, V lost 6 bases, and 5 bases had no gene match. CDR1 is MNHEY, CDR2 SVGAGI, per germline. This CDR3 contains 13 residues. CDR3 sequence reads: CASRRQGITEAFF. CDR3 bases: TGTGCCAGCAGAAGACAGGGAATCACTGAAGCTTTCTTT.